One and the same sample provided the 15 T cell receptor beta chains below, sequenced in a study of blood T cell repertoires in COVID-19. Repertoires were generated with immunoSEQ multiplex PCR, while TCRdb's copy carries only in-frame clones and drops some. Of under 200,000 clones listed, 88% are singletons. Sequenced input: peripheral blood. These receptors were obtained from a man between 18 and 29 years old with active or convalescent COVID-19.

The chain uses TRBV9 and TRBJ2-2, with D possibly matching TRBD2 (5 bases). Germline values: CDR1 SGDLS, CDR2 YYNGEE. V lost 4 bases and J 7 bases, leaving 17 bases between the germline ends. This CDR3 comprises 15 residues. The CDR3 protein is CASSSRRWAGGELFF. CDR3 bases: TGTGCCAGCAGCTCCCGACGTTGGGCGGGCGGGGAGCTGTTTTTT.

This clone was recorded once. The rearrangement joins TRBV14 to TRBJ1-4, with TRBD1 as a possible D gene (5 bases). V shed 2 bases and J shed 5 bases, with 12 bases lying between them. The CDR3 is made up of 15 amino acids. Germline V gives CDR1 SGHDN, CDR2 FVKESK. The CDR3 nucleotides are TGTGCCAGCAGCCAATCCCCAGGGTGGAATGAAAAACTGTTTTTT. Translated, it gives CASSQSPGWNEKLFF.

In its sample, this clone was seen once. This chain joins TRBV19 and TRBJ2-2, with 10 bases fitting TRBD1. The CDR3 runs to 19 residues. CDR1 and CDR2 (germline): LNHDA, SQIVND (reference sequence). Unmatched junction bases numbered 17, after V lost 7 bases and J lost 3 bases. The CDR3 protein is CASISRQARQGAYTGELFF. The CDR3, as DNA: TGTGCCAGTATCTCCCGTCAGGCTAGACAGGGGGCTTACACCGGGGAGCTGTTTTTT. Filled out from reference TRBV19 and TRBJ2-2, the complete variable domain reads DGGITQSPKYLFRKEGQNVTLSCEQNLNHDAMYWYRQDPGQGLRLIYYSQIVNDFQKGDIAEGYSVSREKKESFPLTVTSAQKNPTAFYLCASISRQARQGAYTGELFFGEGSRLTVL.

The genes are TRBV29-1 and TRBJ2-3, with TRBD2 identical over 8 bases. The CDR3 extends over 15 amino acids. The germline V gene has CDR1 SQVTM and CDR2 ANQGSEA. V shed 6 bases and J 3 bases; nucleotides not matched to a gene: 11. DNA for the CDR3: TGCAGCGTCCCGAGTACTAGCGGTAATACAGATACGCAGTATTTT. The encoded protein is CSVPSTSGNTDTQYF.

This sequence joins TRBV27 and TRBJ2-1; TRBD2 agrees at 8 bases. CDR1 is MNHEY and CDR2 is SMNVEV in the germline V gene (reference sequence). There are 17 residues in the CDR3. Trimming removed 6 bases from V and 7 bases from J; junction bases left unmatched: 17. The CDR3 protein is CASRLRWGAGVWNEQFF. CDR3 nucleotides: TGTGCCAGCAGGCTACGCTGGGGAGCGGGGGTCTGGAATGAGCAGTTCTTC.

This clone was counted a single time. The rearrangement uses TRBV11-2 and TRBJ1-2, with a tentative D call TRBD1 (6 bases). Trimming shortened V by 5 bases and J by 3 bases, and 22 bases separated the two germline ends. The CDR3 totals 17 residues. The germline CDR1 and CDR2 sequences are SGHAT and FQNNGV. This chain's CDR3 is CASSPRLDSLGDYGYTF. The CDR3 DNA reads TGTGCCAGCAGCCCACGATTGGACAGTCTTGGTGACTATGGCTACACCTTC. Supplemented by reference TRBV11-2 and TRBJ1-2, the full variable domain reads EAGVAQSPRYKIIEKRQSVAFWCNPISGHATLYWYQQILGQGPKLLIQFQNNGVVDDSQLPKDRFSAERLKGVDSTLKIQPAKLEDSAVYLCASSPRLDSLGDYGYTFGSGTRLTVV.

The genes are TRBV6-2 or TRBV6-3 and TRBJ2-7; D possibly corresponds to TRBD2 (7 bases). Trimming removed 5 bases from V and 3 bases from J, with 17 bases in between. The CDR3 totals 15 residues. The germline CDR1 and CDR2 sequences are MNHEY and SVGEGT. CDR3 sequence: CASSPPGGGYYEQYF. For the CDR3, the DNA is TGTGCCAGCAGTCCCCCAGGCGGGGGCTACTACGAGCAGTACTTC.

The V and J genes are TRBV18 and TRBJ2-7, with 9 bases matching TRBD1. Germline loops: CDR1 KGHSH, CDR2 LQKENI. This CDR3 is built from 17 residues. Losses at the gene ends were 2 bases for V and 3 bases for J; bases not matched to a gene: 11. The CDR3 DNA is TGTGCCAGCTCACCAAGTACGGTTGGACAGGGGAACTACGAGCAGTACTTC. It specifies CASSPSTVGQGNYEQYF.

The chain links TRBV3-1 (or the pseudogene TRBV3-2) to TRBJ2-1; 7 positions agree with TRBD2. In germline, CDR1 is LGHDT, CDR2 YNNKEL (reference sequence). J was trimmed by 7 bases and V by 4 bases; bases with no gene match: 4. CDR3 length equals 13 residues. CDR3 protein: CASSPSLANEQFF. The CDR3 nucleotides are TGTGCCAGCAGCCCCTCACTAGCGAATGAGCAGTTCTTC.

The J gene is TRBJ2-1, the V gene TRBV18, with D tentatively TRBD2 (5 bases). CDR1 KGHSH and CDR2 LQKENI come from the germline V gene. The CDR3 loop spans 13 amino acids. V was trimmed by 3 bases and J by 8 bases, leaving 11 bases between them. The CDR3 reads CASSPNEGDEQFF. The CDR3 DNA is TGTGCCAGCTCACCGAACGAGGGAGATGAGCAGTTCTTC. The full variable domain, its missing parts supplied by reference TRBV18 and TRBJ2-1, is NAGVMQNPRHLVRRRGQEARLRCSPMKGHSHVYWYRQLPEEGLKFMVYLQKENIIDESGMPKERFSAEFPKEGPSILRIQQVVRGDSAAYFCASSPNEGDEQFFGPGTRLTVL.

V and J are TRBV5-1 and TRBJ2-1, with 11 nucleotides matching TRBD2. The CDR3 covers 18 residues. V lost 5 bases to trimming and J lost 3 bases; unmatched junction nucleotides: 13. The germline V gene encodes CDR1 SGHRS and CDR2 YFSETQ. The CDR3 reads CASSSTTSGTSGYNEQFF. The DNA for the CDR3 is TGCGCCAGCAGTTCTACAACATCCGGGACTAGCGGCTACAATGAGCAGTTCTTC.

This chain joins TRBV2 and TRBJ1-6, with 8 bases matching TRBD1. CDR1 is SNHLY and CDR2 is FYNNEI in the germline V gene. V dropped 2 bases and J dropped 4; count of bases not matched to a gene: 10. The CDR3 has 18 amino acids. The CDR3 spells CASSERPQGAGYNSPLHF. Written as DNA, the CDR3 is TGTGCCAGCAGTGAAAGGCCGCAGGGGGCTGGGTATAATTCACCCCTCCACTTT. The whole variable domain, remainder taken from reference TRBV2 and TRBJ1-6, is EPEVTQTPSHQVTQMGQEVILRCVPISNHLYFYWYRQILGQKVEFLVSFYNNEISEKSEIFDDQFSVERPDGSNFTLKIRSTKLEDSAMYFCASSERPQGAGYNSPLHFGNGTRLTVT.

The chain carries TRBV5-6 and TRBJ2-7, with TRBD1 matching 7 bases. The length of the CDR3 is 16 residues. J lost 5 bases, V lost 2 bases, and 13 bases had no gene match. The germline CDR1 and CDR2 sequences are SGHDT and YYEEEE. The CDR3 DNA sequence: TGTGCCAGCAGCTTACCCGCGACAGGGAGAGATAACGAGCAGTACTTC. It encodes CASSLPATGRDNEQYF.

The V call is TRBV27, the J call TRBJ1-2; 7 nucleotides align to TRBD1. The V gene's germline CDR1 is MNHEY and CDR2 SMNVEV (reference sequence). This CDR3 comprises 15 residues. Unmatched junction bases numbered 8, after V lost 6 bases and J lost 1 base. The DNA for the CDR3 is TGTGCCAGCAGGCCGACCGGGACAGTTAACTATGGCTACACCTTC. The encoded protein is CASRPTGTVNYGYTF.

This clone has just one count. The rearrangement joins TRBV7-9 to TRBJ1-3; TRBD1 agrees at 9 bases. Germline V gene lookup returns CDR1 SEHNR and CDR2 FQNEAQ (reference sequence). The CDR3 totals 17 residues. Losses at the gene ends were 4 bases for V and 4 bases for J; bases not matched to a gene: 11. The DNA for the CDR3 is TGTGCCAGCAGCTCCTCGCAACAGGGGGCCGCGGGAAACACCATATATTTT. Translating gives CASSSSQQGAAGNTIYF.